One TCR beta chain is described in this entry. Losses at the gene ends were 5 bases for V and 5 bases for J; bases not matched to a gene: 7. Germline V lookup: CDR1 LNHDA, CDR2 SQIVND (reference sequence). CDR3 size: 14 residues. PCR employed 60 Vbeta and 13 Jbeta primers. Libraries were prepared by immunoSEQ multiplex PCR; TCRdb keeps only in-frame clonotypes and omits some of them. This repertoire includes around 50,000 clones. The entry originates in a study of cytomegalovirus exposure and HLA in healthy donors. The genes are TRBV19 and TRBJ2-5; 8 nucleotides align to TRBD1. Sequenced input: PBMCs. The sequence was obtained from a female donor in good health and CMV-seronegative. In DNA form, the CDR3 reads TGTGCCAGTAGTTCCGGGACAGGCAAGGAGACCCAGTACTTC. It yields the protein CASSSGTGKETQYF. The complete variable domain, with remaining parts taken from reference TRBV19 and TRBJ2-5, reads DGGITQSPKYLFRKEGQNVTLSCEQNLNHDAMYWYRQDPGQGLRLIYYSQIVNDFQKGDIAEGYSVSREKKESFPLTVTSAQKNPTAFYLCASSSGTGKETQYFGPGTRLLVL.